The 2 T cell receptor beta chains below come from one sample, sequenced in a study of T cells in Graves' hyperthyroidism and ophthalmopathy (dated by TCRdb to the late 2010s). The library was produced with multiplex PCR. TCRdb records Illumina HiSeq 2000 as the sequencer. The TCR beta CDR3 regions were amplified from the RNA transcripts. The first round of RT-PCR for the TCR CDR3 was performed with the HTBI primer set and the Qiagen OneStep RT-PCR kit. TCRdb's own reprocessing of the public reads used fastp at Q25 and MiXCR and kept productive beta chains. Rows matching on CDR3 protein sequence are summarized as one entry with the most common DNA and genes. For this sample the table gives approximately 480,000 distinct CDR3 sequences, of which about 20% were detected only once. The ten largest clones add up to more than 20% of the sample. Sequenced input: blood. These receptors were collected from a man aged 18 to 29 with Graves' hyperthyroidism.

The rearrangement uses TRBV19 and TRBJ1-1, with unresolved D. This CDR3 has 13 amino acids. V was pared by 7 bases and J by 1 base, with 10 bases between. The germline gives CDR1 LNHDA, CDR2 SQIVND (reference sequence). Here the CDR3 reads CASKGGRNTEAFF. Written as DNA, the CDR3 is TGTGCCAGTAAAGGAGGGAGGAACACTGAAGCTTTCTTT.

This clonotype came up many times. In nucleotides, the CDR3 is TGTGCCAGCAGTGAGAACTCCAACACCGGGGAGCTGTTTTTT. The encoded protein is CASSENSNTGELFF. The chain links TRBV2 to TRBJ2-2, with D unresolved. V lost 3 bases, J lost 2 bases, and 7 bases lay in between. Germline values: CDR1 SNHLY, CDR2 FYNNEI. The CDR3 is made up of 14 amino acids.